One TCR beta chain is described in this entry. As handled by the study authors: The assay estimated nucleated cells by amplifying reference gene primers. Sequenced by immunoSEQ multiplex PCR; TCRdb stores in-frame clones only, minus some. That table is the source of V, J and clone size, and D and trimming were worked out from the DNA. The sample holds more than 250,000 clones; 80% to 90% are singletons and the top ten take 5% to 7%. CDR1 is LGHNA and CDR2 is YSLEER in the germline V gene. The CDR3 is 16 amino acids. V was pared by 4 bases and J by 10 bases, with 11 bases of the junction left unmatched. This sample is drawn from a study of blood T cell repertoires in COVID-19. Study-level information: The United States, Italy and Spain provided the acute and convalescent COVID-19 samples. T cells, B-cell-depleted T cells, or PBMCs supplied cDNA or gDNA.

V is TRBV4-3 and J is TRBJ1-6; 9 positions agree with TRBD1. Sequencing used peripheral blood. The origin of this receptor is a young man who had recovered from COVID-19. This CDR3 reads CASSRGADRGTSPLHF. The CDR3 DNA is TGCGCCAGCAGCCGCGGAGCTGACAGGGGGACGTCACCCCTCCACTTT.